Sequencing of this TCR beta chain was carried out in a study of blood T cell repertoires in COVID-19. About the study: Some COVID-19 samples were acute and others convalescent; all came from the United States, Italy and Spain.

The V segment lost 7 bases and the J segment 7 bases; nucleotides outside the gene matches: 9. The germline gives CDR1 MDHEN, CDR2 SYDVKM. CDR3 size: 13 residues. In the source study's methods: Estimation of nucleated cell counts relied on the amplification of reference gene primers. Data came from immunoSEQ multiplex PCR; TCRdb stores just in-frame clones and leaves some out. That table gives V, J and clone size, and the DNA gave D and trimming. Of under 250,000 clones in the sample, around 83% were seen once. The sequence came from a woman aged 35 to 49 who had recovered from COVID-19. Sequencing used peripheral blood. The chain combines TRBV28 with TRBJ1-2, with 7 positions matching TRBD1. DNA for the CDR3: TGTGCCAGCAACGGAGGGGGCCGGGGTGGCTACACCTTC. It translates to CASNGGGRGGYTF.